This T cell receptor beta chain was identified in a study of T cell changes during pregnancy in multiple sclerosis. The protocol was immunoSEQ multiplex PCR, while the TCRdb copy is restricted to in-frame clones and leaves out a portion. The sample lists tens of thousands of clones, around 92% seen once, with 2.5% to 3.5% in the top ten. Losses at the gene ends were 4 bases for V and 5 bases for J; bases not matched to a gene: 7. This CDR3 region has 14 residues. Germline V gene sequence: CDR1 MNHEY, CDR2 SMNVEV (reference sequence). Sequenced here: peripheral blood, sampled in the third trimester of pregnancy. The TCR sequence derives from a female donor in good health, enrolled as a control in a pregnancy study. The chain is built from TRBV27 and TRBJ2-7; 8 bases are shared with TRBD1. CDR3 region: CASSSLGQDHEQYF. The CDR3 nucleotides read TGTGCCAGCAGTTCACTGGGACAGGACCACGAGCAGTACTTC.